A selection of T cell receptor beta chains follows, all from one sample in a study of T cell responses to AZD1222 COVID-19 vaccine. Libraries were prepared by immunoSEQ multiplex PCR; TCRdb keeps only in-frame clonotypes and omits some of them. The sample consists of approximately 160,000 clones, roughly 87% of them appearing once. Sequences were derived from peripheral blood, sampled on day 0 of AZD1222 vaccination. All receptors come from an adult in good health. The CDR3 runs from the conserved cysteine through the conserved F or W. The order of the fields is clone size, J gene, V gene, D gene, CDR3 DNA, CDR3 protein. The D gene is left open where the match is weak. The size entry is marked missing in some rows and otherwise reads once, few, many or a size class.

clone_size: -; j_call: TRBJ1-1; v_call: TRBV5-1; d_call: -; cdr3_nt: TGCGCCAGCAGCCTCCTTGTGGGGGGAGTCACTGAAGCTTTCTTT; cdr3_aa: CASSLLVGGVTEAFF
clone_size: -; j_call: TRBJ2-2; v_call: TRBV9; d_call: -; cdr3_nt: TGTGCCAGCAGCGTAGCCGGGAACACCGGGGAGCTGTTTTTT; cdr3_aa: CASSVAGNTGELFF
clone_size: -; j_call: TRBJ2-7; v_call: TRBV6-2/TRBV6-3; d_call: TRBD2; cdr3_nt: TGTGCCAGCAGCCCTGGACTAGCGGGAGGCCTAGGCTACGAGCAGTACTTC; cdr3_aa: CASSPGLAGGLGYEQYF
clone_size: -; j_call: TRBJ2-7; v_call: TRBV5-5; d_call: TRBD1; cdr3_nt: TGTGCCAGCAGCTTTAGACAGGGGCCCTCCTACGAGCAGTACTTC; cdr3_aa: CASSFRQGPSYEQYF
clone_size: -; j_call: TRBJ1-1; v_call: TRBV19; d_call: -; cdr3_nt: TGTGCCAGTAGTATAGATCGGCAATCGAACACTGAAGCTTTCTTT; cdr3_aa: CASSIDRQSNTEAFF
clone_size: -; j_call: TRBJ2-7; v_call: TRBV4-1; d_call: TRBD2; cdr3_nt: TGCGCCAGCAGCCAAGGACAGCGGGGGTCCTACGAGCAGTACTTC; cdr3_aa: CASSQGQRGSYEQYF
clone_size: -; j_call: TRBJ1-1; v_call: TRBV11-2; d_call: -; cdr3_nt: TGTGCCAGCAGATACACCACGAACACTGAAGCTTTCTTT; cdr3_aa: CASRYTTNTEAFF
clone_size: -; j_call: TRBJ2-3; v_call: TRBV10-3; d_call: TRBD1; cdr3_nt: TGTGCCATCAGTGAGTCGACAGGGGGCAAAGCAGATACGCAGTATTTT; cdr3_aa: CAISESTGGKADTQYF
clone_size: few; j_call: TRBJ1-2; v_call: TRBV24-1; d_call: -; cdr3_nt: TGTGCCACCGAAGGGGTGGCTGGCTACACCTTC; cdr3_aa: CATEGVAGYTF
clone_size: -; j_call: TRBJ1-2; v_call: TRBV5-1; d_call: -; cdr3_nt: TGCGCCAGCAGCCCCACCACCGACGGCTACACCTTC; cdr3_aa: CASSPTTDGYTF
clone_size: -; j_call: TRBJ2-7; v_call: TRBV6-5; d_call: -; cdr3_nt: TGTGCCAGCAGGCACTACGAGCAGTACTTC; cdr3_aa: CASRHYEQYF
clone_size: -; j_call: TRBJ1-2; v_call: TRBV29-1; d_call: -; cdr3_nt: TGCAGCGCTGTCGGGCCTCGTCAGGGGAGAGGATATGGCTACACCTTC; cdr3_aa: CSAVGPRQGRGYGYTF
clone_size: once; j_call: TRBJ1-4; v_call: TRBV19; d_call: -; cdr3_nt: TGTGCCAGTAGCGATGTAGGGGGTCCTAATGAAAAACTGTTTTTT; cdr3_aa: CASSDVGGPNEKLFF
clone_size: -; j_call: TRBJ1-1; v_call: TRBV24-1; d_call: -; cdr3_nt: TGTGCCACCTCTGAGGGTGCCACTGAAGCTTTCTTT; cdr3_aa: CATSEGATEAFF
clone_size: -; j_call: TRBJ1-3; v_call: TRBV11-2; d_call: -; cdr3_nt: TGTGCCAGCAGCTTCACAGGCGGGGGAAACACCATATATTTT; cdr3_aa: CASSFTGGGNTIYF
clone_size: -; j_call: TRBJ2-1; v_call: TRBV6-5; d_call: TRBD2; cdr3_nt: TGTGCCAGCAGTTACTCGAAATCCGGGGGGGATCAGTTCTTC; cdr3_aa: CASSYSKSGGDQFF
clone_size: -; j_call: TRBJ2-7; v_call: TRBV28; d_call: -; cdr3_nt: TGTGCCAGTCTCGGGCCCTACGAGCAGTACTTC; cdr3_aa: CASLGPYEQYF
clone_size: -; j_call: TRBJ1-2; v_call: TRBV14; d_call: -; cdr3_nt: TGTGCCAGCAGCCAAGGGCTGGGGGCTGGGGGCTACACCTTC; cdr3_aa: CASSQGLGAGGYTF
clone_size: few; j_call: TRBJ1-5; v_call: TRBV3-1/TRBV3-2; d_call: -; cdr3_nt: TGTGCCAGCAGCCGCGGAGGTCAGCCCCAGCATTTT; cdr3_aa: CASSRGGQPQHF
clone_size: -; j_call: TRBJ2-5; v_call: TRBV7-2; d_call: -; cdr3_nt: TGTGCCAGCAGTCCTGGACTCCAAGAGACCCAGTACTTC; cdr3_aa: CASSPGLQETQYF
clone_size: -; j_call: TRBJ1-3; v_call: TRBV7-9; d_call: -; cdr3_nt: TGTGCCAGCAGCTTAGGCAGTCAGCGTCCGAACTCTGGAAACACCATATATTTT; cdr3_aa: CASSLGSQRPNSGNTIYF
clone_size: -; j_call: TRBJ1-3; v_call: TRBV4-2; d_call: -; cdr3_nt: TGTGCCAGCAGCCAAGATCAGGTTGGGGGCGCAGGAAACACCATATATTTT; cdr3_aa: CASSQDQVGGAGNTIYF
clone_size: -; j_call: TRBJ2-5; v_call: TRBV30; d_call: TRBD2; cdr3_nt: TGTGCCTGGAGTGTCTTATCGGGAGGGTATTCGGAGACCCAGTACTTC; cdr3_aa: CAWSVLSGGYSETQYF
clone_size: -; j_call: TRBJ2-7; v_call: TRBV6-5; d_call: -; cdr3_nt: TGTGCCAGCAGTTCCCGCGAGCGGGCGGCCTACGAGCAGTACTTC; cdr3_aa: CASSSRERAAYEQYF
clone_size: -; j_call: TRBJ2-3; v_call: TRBV27; d_call: TRBD2; cdr3_nt: TGTGCCAGCAGTCGGGGGGTGTTGGCAGATACGCAGTATTTT; cdr3_aa: CASSRGVLADTQYF
clone_size: -; j_call: TRBJ1-5; v_call: TRBV6-4; d_call: TRBD1; cdr3_nt: TGTGCCAGCAGTTGGTCAGGTCGGAGGGGGCATCAGCCCCAGCATTTT; cdr3_aa: CASSWSGRRGHQPQHF
clone_size: -; j_call: TRBJ2-7; v_call: TRBV14; d_call: TRBD1; cdr3_nt: TGTGCCAGCAGCCAGCCGGGACAGAGCTCCTACGAGCAGTACTTC; cdr3_aa: CASSQPGQSSYEQYF
clone_size: few; j_call: TRBJ1-5; v_call: TRBV7-2; d_call: -; cdr3_nt: TGTGCCAGCAGCTTAGGGGCTACCAAAGGTAGTCAGCCCCAGCATTTT; cdr3_aa: CASSLGATKGSQPQHF
clone_size: -; j_call: TRBJ1-3; v_call: TRBV28; d_call: -; cdr3_nt: TGTGCCAGCAGTCCAGGGGTCTCTGGAAACACCATATATTTT; cdr3_aa: CASSPGVSGNTIYF
clone_size: -; j_call: TRBJ2-3; v_call: TRBV7-2; d_call: TRBD2; cdr3_nt: TGTGCCAGCAGCTTAGAACTAGCGGGAGGGACAGATACGCAGTATTTT; cdr3_aa: CASSLELAGGTDTQYF
clone_size: -; j_call: TRBJ2-5; v_call: TRBV6-5; d_call: -; cdr3_nt: TGTGCCAGCAGTTACTCTTGGATGGCAGGGGAGACCCAGTACTTC; cdr3_aa: CASSYSWMAGETQYF
clone_size: -; j_call: TRBJ1-6; v_call: TRBV6-5; d_call: -; cdr3_nt: TGTGCCAGCAGTTATCAGAATTCACCCCTCCACTTT; cdr3_aa: CASSYQNSPLHF